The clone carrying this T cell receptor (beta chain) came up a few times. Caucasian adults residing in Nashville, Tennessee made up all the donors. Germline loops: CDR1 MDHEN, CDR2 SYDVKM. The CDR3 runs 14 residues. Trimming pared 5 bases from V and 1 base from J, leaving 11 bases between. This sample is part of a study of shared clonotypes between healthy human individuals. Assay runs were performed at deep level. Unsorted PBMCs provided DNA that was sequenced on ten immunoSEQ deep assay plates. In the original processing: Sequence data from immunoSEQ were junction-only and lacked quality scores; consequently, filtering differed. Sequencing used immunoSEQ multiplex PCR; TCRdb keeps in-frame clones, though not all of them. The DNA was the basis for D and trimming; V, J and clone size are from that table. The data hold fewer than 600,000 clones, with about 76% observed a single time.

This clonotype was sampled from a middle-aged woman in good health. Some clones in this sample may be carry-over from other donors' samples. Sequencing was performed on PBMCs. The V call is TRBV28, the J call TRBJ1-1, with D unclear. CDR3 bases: TGTGCCAGCAGTATTACGTGGGAGAACACTGAAGCTTTCTTT. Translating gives CASSITWENTEAFF.